This is a list of T cell receptor beta chains from one sample in a study of blood T cell repertoires in COVID-19. Here immunoSEQ multiplex PCR was the method, and the copy in TCRdb shows in-frame clones only, minus some. The table shows roughly 330,000 clones, with approximately 87% occurring only once. Sequenced sample: PBMCs or T cells enriched from blood (not recorded which). These receptors came from a woman aged 25 to 45 who had recovered from COVID-19. Each CDR3 is given with its conserved first and last residue. The D gene is left open where the match is weak. Clone size is not always given. Where it is, it says once, few, many or a class for expanded clones.

cdr3_nt cdr3_aa j_call v_call clone_size cdr3_length d_call
TGTGCCAGCAGCTCGGGACAGTGGCCCTACGAGCAGTACTTC CASSSGQWPYEQYF TRBJ2-7 TRBV5-4 . 14 TRBD1
TGTGCCAGCAGCCAATTTGGACAGTCTAGCACCGGGGAGCTGTTTTTT CASSQFGQSSTGELFF TRBJ2-2 TRBV3-1/TRBV3-2 . 16 .
TGCGCCAGCAGCTTTGATCAGGGAAGCACAGATACGCAGTATTTT CASSFDQGSTDTQYF TRBJ2-3 TRBV5-1 . 15 .
TGTGCCAGCAGTTTATCCAGGACAGCTGAAGCTTTCTTT CASSLSRTAEAFF TRBJ1-1 TRBV12-3/TRBV12-4 . 13 .
TGTGCCAGCAGCTGGGGGACAGGGTGGAGTGGCTACACCTTC CASSWGTGWSGYTF TRBJ1-2 TRBV5-6 . 14 TRBD1
TGTGCCAGCAGCGTACGTAACTTCCGGGACTCGCAGTACTTC CASSVRNFRDSQYF TRBJ2-7 TRBV2 . 14 .
TGTGCCAGCAGGTTCCAGCGCTCTGGAAACACCATATATTTT CASRFQRSGNTIYF TRBJ1-3 TRBV2 . 14 .
TGTGCCAGCTCACCAGGGGGCGATCAGCCCCAGCATTTT CASSPGGDQPQHF TRBJ1-5 TRBV18 . 13 .
TGTGCCAGCAGCTTGTTGCGGGGGGGCGGCCCAGATACGCAGTATTTT CASSLLRGGGPDTQYF TRBJ2-3 TRBV5-6 . 16 TRBD2
TGTGCCAGTAGTCTCCGGGACAGGGAATATCAGCCCCAGCATTTT CASSLRDREYQPQHF TRBJ1-5 TRBV19 . 15 TRBD1
TGTGCCAGCAGTGAAACAGGGCGGTGGCTGTTTTTT CASSETGRWLFF TRBJ1-4 TRBV2 . 12 .
TGTGCCAGCAGTCACAGGGGATACCGTGAAAAACTGTTTTTT CASSHRGYREKLFF TRBJ1-4 TRBV6-2/TRBV6-3 few 14 TRBD1
TGTGCCAGCAGCTCAGGACAGGGCCTCTCTGGAAACACCATATATTTT CASSSGQGLSGNTIYF TRBJ1-3 TRBV7-6 . 16 TRBD1
TGCGCCAGCAGCCAAGATAGGTTCGGACAGGGGCGAAACACCATATATTTT CASSQDRFGQGRNTIYF TRBJ1-3 TRBV4-1 . 17 TRBD1
TGTGCCTGGTCTGGACAGGCCTCTAACTATGGCTACACCTTC CAWSGQASNYGYTF TRBJ1-2 TRBV30 few 14 TRBD1
TGTGCCAGCAGCTTAGGTGTGGACAGGGGGGATGGCTACACCTTC CASSLGVDRGDGYTF TRBJ1-2 TRBV7-2 . 15 TRBD1
TGTGCCAGCAGTCCACAGGGAAACACCATATATTTT CASSPQGNTIYF TRBJ1-3 TRBV2 . 12 .
TGTGCCAGCAGCTCCTCCCACATTACGAAGGGGGGCTACACCTTC CASSSSHITKGGYTF TRBJ1-2 TRBV5-4 . 15 .
TGTGCCAGCAGTCCTCGGGGGTCGAATGAGCAGTTCTTC CASSPRGSNEQFF TRBJ2-1 TRBV25-1 . 13 .
TGTGCCAGCAGCTTCTACGGGAGGTATAATTCACCCCTCCACTTT CASSFYGRYNSPLHF TRBJ1-6 TRBV5-5 . 15 .
TGTGCCAGCAGCTTGGGGACAGGGACTTACGAGCAGTACTTC CASSLGTGTYEQYF TRBJ2-7 TRBV11-2 . 14 TRBD1
TGCGCCAGCACCACCGAGCGGGTAGGGGATACGCAGTATTTT CASTTERVGDTQYF TRBJ2-3 TRBV5-1 . 14 .
TGCGCCAGCAGCTTGGGGGATACCGGGAGCCAAGAGACCCAGTACTTC CASSLGDTGSQETQYF TRBJ2-5 TRBV5-1 . 16 .
TGTGCCTCGAACAGCGGGGGGGTTGAGCAGTACTTC CASNSGGVEQYF TRBJ2-7 TRBV2 . 12 TRBD2
TGTGCCAGCAGCTTGGAACGGGGCACTGAAGCTTTCTTT CASSLERGTEAFF TRBJ1-1 TRBV5-4 . 13 .
TGTGCCAGCAGCCCGGTGGGACAATCCTTATCACCCCTCCACTTT CASSPVGQSLSPLHF TRBJ1-6 TRBV7-9 . 15 .
TGTGCCAGTAGCCGACTAGCGGGATACGAGCAGTACTTC CASSRLAGYEQYF TRBJ2-7 TRBV19 once 13 TRBD2
TGTGCCAGCAGCTTAGGGACTAGCTCCTACAATGAGCAGTTCTTC CASSLGTSSYNEQFF TRBJ2-1 TRBV7-2 . 15 TRBD2
TGTGCCAGCAGCTTAGGCGGGGCAGGGGGTCGCTATGGCTACACCTTC CASSLGGAGGRYGYTF TRBJ1-2 TRBV7-9 . 16 TRBD1
TGTGCCATCAGTCCCGGGACAGGGATGGGGCTTATGAACACTGAAGCTTTCTTT CAISPGTGMGLMNTEAFF TRBJ1-1 TRBV10-3 . 18 TRBD1
TGCGCCAGCGCGCCCCAGGGGTCGCAAAGTGAAAAACTGTTTTTT CASAPQGSQSEKLFF TRBJ1-4 TRBV4-3 once 15 .
TGCAGTGCTAGTCCCCTAGCGGGGGGGCCGGATGAGCAGTACTTC CSASPLAGGPDEQYF TRBJ2-7 TRBV20-1 . 15 TRBD2
TGTGCCAGCAGCCAGGCACAGACCTACGAGCAGTACTTC CASSQAQTYEQYF TRBJ2-7 TRBV12-3/TRBV12-4 once 13 .
TGTGCCAGCAGTTTCTTATCCCAAGAGACCCAGTACTTC CASSFLSQETQYF TRBJ2-5 TRBV12-3/TRBV12-4 . 13 .
TGTGCCAGCAGCTTACAGGGGGCGAGAAACACTGAAGCTTTCTTT CASSLQGARNTEAFF TRBJ1-1 TRBV7-2 . 15 TRBD1
TGTGCCAGCAGCCCGGGACAGTTTCGCGTCGGCTACACCTTC CASSPGQFRVGYTF TRBJ1-2 TRBV3-1/TRBV3-2 . 14 TRBD1
TGTGCCAGCAGCCAAGACCTCACAGGGCCGTTAGGCTACACCTTC CASSQDLTGPLGYTF TRBJ1-2 TRBV3-1/TRBV3-2 . 15 .
TGTGCCTGGACCTTCGCGGACAGGGAGGTGAGTGAGCAGTTCTTC CAWTFADREVSEQFF TRBJ2-1 TRBV30 few 15 TRBD1
TGTGCCAGCCACAGGGATCACACTGAAGCTTTCTTT CASHRDHTEAFF TRBJ1-1 TRBV11-1 . 12 .
TGTGCCAGCAGCTCCCGCCAGGCGTATGGCTACACCTTC CASSSRQAYGYTF TRBJ1-2 TRBV11-1 . 13 .
TGTGCCAGCAGCTTGAGTGGGAGAGGGCATGGCTACACCTTC CASSLSGRGHGYTF TRBJ1-2 TRBV5-6 . 14 .